This TCR beta chain was captured by sequencing in a study of T-cell reconstitution after alpha-beta-depleted transplantation in children. Trimming stripped 0 bases from V and 8 bases from J, with 12 bases between. The CDR3 runs 14 residues. Germline V gene data show CDR1 as SGHTA and CDR2 as FQGNSA. Study-wide findings and caveats: Some patients' high day-60 TCRbeta diversity was attributed to recipient cells surviving conditioning. Alpha-beta T cells about two months after transplant reportedly derived from several hundred expanded graft clones.

It was with unique molecular identifiers that the TCRbeta library was prepared. TCRdb ran MiXCR on the PCR reads and lists one entry per CDR3 protein. This table holds around 450,000 distinct CDR3 sequences, 43% found once. Notes on this clonotype: The antigen remains undetermined.

This sequence joins TRBV7-2 and TRBJ2-3; maybe TRBD2 (6 bases). Sample: PBMCs, taken before TCRalphabeta/CD19-depleted stem cell transplant. The sequence derives from a girl under 10 years old with aplastic anemia, due to receive a stem cell transplant. CDR3 coding DNA: TGTGCCAGCAGCTTAGCGGAGGCCGGGGGTACGCAGTATTTT. This gives the protein CASSLAEAGGTQYF.